The 19 T cell receptor beta chains below were found in one sample sequenced in a study of blood T cell repertoires in COVID-19. TCRdb keeps only in-frame clones here, not all; method: immunoSEQ multiplex PCR. The profile shows 200,000 to 250,000 clones, approximately 90% of them singletons. Sequencing was carried out using PBMCs or T cells enriched from blood (not recorded which). The receptors originated from a young man who had recovered from COVID-19.

V usage is TRBV9 and J usage is TRBJ2-5; TRBD1 might be the D (7 bases). Deletions cut 0 bases from V and 1 base from J, with 13 bases between. In germline, CDR1 is SGDLS, CDR2 YYNGEE. This CDR3 spans 16 amino acids. The CDR3: CASSVAAGGTQETQYF. In nucleotides, the CDR3 is TGTGCCAGCAGCGTAGCAGCAGGGGGGACCCAAGAGACCCAGTACTTC.

This chain joins TRBV7-6 and TRBJ2-1; 9 nucleotides agree with TRBD2. The CDR3 consists of 17 residues. Unmatched junction bases numbered 10, after V lost 0 bases and J lost 7 bases. Germline-derived CDR1 and CDR2 are SGHVS and FNYEAQ. The CDR3 nucleotides are TGTGCCAGCAGCTTAGCGAGGCGGGGGGGCCGGGCGAATGAGCAGTTCTTC. Protein: CASSLARRGGRANEQFF.

The chain uses TRBV28 and TRBJ1-1; perhaps TRBD1 as D (5 bases). V lost 6 bases and J lost 11, with 10 bases in between. CDR1 and CDR2 (germline): MDHEN, SYDVKM. The CDR3 has 10 residues. Here the CDR3 reads CASSDNRAFF. The CDR3 nucleotides are TGTGCCAGCAGCGATAACAGGGCTTTCTTT.

J is TRBJ1-5 and V is TRBV12-2. TRBV12-2 is a pseudogene locus. The CDR3 consists of 17 residues. CDR3 loop: CASLLGGAIGSNQPQHF. Here the CDR3 DNA reads TGTGCAAGTCTCCTCGGGGGGGCGATCGGAAGCAATCAGCCCCAGCATTTT.

This rearrangement joins TRBV5-5 to TRBJ1-3; D gene ambiguous. The CDR3 is 15 amino acids. CDR1 and CDR2 (germline): SGHKS, YYEKEE (reference sequence). Trimming took off 1 base at V and 2 bases at J, with 10 bases between the two ends. The CDR3 coding sequence is TGTGCCAGCAGCTTGTCCCCCTTTACTGGAAACACCATATATTTT. Its protein is CASSLSPFTGNTIYF.

This clone was seen once. This chain uses TRBV6-5 with TRBJ1-1, with D uncertain. V lost 4 bases and J lost 0, with 6 bases in between. In germline, CDR1 is MNHEY, CDR2 SVGAGI. CDR3 length: 13 residues. The DNA for the CDR3 is TGTGCCAGCAGTTCTCCAGTGAACACTGAAGCTTTCTTT. It translates to CASSSPVNTEAFF.

This clone appeared once. This chain joins TRBV5-4 and TRBJ1-6; D not certain. With 0 bases removed from V and 7 bases from J, the gap between germline ends came to 14 bases. The CDR3 has 16 residues. CDR1 and CDR2 from the germline V gene are SGHNT and YYREEE (reference sequence). CDR3 amino acids: CASSLDPRGWNSPLHF. The CDR3 DNA reads TGTGCCAGCAGCTTGGACCCGCGGGGTTGGAATTCACCCCTCCACTTT.

The J gene is TRBJ1-1, the V gene TRBV6-4, with a weak D call TRBD1 (6 bases). The CDR3 has 12 amino acids. Germline-derived CDR1 and CDR2 are MRHNA and SNTAGT. With 5 bases removed from V and 5 bases from J, the gap between germline ends came to 9 bases. Here the CDR3 DNA reads TGTGCCAGCAGTCCTGGGACAACTGAAGCTTTCTTT. Amino acid sequence: CASSPGTTEAFF.

The gene calls are TRBV24-1 and TRBJ2-1; 11 bases agree with TRBD2. With 5 bases clipped from V and 5 bases from J, the junction kept 22 bases outside the gene matches. From germline, CDR1 is KGHDR and CDR2 SFDVKD. There are 21 residues in the CDR3. The CDR3, as DNA: TGTGCCACCAGTGTGAGGGACGGGCGTCTCAAGACTAGCGGGATAAACAATGAGCAGTTCTTC. It translates to CATSVRDGRLKTSGINNEQFF.

V and J are TRBV5-4 and TRBJ1-1, with 8 bases aligning to TRBD1. V lost 4 bases and J lost 4; bases outside the gene matches: 6. Germline V lookup: CDR1 SGHNT, CDR2 YYREEE (reference sequence). This CDR3 region has 14 residues. The CDR3 coding sequence is TGTGCCAGCAGCCAGGACAGGGCGGGCACTGAAGCTTTCTTT. This translates into CASSQDRAGTEAFF.

The chain carries TRBV7-8 and TRBJ2-3; D remains ambiguous. The V and J ends lost 5 bases and 6 bases respectively, with 12 bases between them. This CDR3 has 13 amino acids. CDR1 and CDR2 (germline): SGHVS, FQNEAQ. For the CDR3, the DNA is TGTGCCAGCAGCCCTTACCCCGGGGATACGCAGTATTTT. It codes for CASSPYPGDTQYF.

The chain uses TRBV30 and TRBJ1-2, with D hard to call. Germline V lookup: CDR1 GTSNPN, CDR2 SVGIG (reference sequence). The CDR3 spans 13 residues. Trimming left V 0 bases short and J 6 bases short, with 11 bases between. The CDR3 DNA reads as TGTGCCTGGAGTGTTTCCCGGGGTGATGGCTACACCTTC. Translated: CAWSVSRGDGYTF.

CDR3 region: CASSFEGDRDAYEQYF. Written as DNA, the CDR3 is TGTGCCAGCAGCTTCGAGGGGGACCGGGACGCCTACGAGCAGTACTTC. The rearrangement uses TRBV11-2 and TRBJ2-7, with a tentative D call TRBD1 (6 bases). CDR3 length equals 16 residues. Germline loops: CDR1 SGHAT, CDR2 FQNNGV. Trimming took 3 bases from V and 2 from J, leaving 17 bases between them.

J is TRBJ1-5 and V is TRBV10-3; D remains unclear. V was cut by 3 bases and J by 8 bases, with 8 bases left in between. This CDR3 region has 12 residues. The germline V gene has CDR1 ENHRY and CDR2 SYGVKD. The CDR3 spells CAISDYGEPQHF. DNA of the CDR3: TGTGCCATCAGTGATTACGGGGAGCCCCAGCATTTT.

The chain uses TRBV19 and TRBJ1-2; no definite D call. The CDR3 has 12 residues. Per the germline V gene, CDR1 is LNHDA and CDR2 is SQIVND (reference sequence). Trimming pared 3 bases from V and 6 bases from J, leaving 8 bases between. CDR3 loop: CASSITGNGYTF. The CDR3 DNA follows: TGTGCCAGTAGTATCACCGGGAATGGCTACACCTTC.

This chain connects TRBV4-2 to TRBJ1-4; TRBD1 matches at 9 bases. This CDR3 has 14 residues. CDR1 and CDR2 (germline): LGHNA, YNFKEQ. With V trimmed by 4 bases and J by 8 bases, 5 bases remained unmatched. CDR3 coding DNA: TGTGCCAGCAGCCCCGGGACAGGGAAAGAAAAACTGTTTTTT. It specifies CASSPGTGKEKLFF.

This clone was seen a single time. V usage is TRBV11-2 and J usage is TRBJ1-2, with 8 bases fitting TRBD1. The CDR3 length is 16 residues. Germline loops: CDR1 SGHAT, CDR2 FQNNGV. After removal of 5 bases from V and 8 bases from J, the junction contained 16 bases not matched to a gene. The CDR3 protein is CASSHAAGQGWKGYTF. The CDR3 coding sequence is TGTGCCAGCAGCCACGCCGCCGGACAGGGCTGGAAGGGCTACACCTTC.

The CDR3 reads CASSSRVDQPQHF. CDR3 coding DNA: TGTGCCAGCAGCTCCAGGGTTGATCAGCCCCAGCATTTT. This chain links TRBV7-6 with TRBJ1-5; perhaps TRBD1 as D (5 bases). The CDR3 extends over 13 amino acids. The V end was cut by 4 bases, the J end by 5 bases, with 9 bases between. Per the germline V gene, CDR1 is SGHVS and CDR2 is FNYEAQ.

V and J are TRBV14 and TRBJ1-4; TRBD1 might be the D (6 bases). Per germline, CDR1 SGHDN and CDR2 FVKESK. Trimming removed 2 bases from V and 7 bases from J, with 14 bases in between. This CDR3 region has 15 residues. CDR3 amino acids: CASSQLAGAFEKLFF. Written as DNA, the CDR3 is TGTGCCAGCAGCCAATTAGCGGGGGCCTTTGAAAAACTGTTTTTT. Full variable domain (missing parts from reference TRBV14 and TRBJ1-4): EAGVTQFPSHSVIEKGQTVTLRCDPISGHDNLYWYRRVMGKEIKFLLHFVKESKQDESGMPNNRFLAERTGGTYSTLKVQPAELEDSGVYFCASSQLAGAFEKLFFGSGTQLSVL.